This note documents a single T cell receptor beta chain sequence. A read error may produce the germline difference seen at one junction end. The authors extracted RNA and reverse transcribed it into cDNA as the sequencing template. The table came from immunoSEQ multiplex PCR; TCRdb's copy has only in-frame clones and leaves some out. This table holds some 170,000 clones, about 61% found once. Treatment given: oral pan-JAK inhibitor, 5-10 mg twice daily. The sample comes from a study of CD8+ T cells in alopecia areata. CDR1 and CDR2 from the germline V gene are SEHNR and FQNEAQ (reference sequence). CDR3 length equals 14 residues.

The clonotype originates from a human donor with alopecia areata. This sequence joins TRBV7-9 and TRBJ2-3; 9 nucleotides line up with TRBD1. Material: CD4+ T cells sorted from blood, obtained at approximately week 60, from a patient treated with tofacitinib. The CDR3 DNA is TGCGCCAGCAGCTCGGGACAGGGATCCGATACGCAGTATTTT. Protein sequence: CASSSGQGSDTQYF.